The 23 T cell receptor beta chains listed next were all sequenced from one sample in a study of T cell responses to AZD1222 COVID-19 vaccine. Profiling relied on immunoSEQ multiplex PCR, and the TCRdb table lists in-frame clones only, not all of them. The sample carries around 100,000 clones, 85% to 90% recorded once. The specimen was peripheral blood, collected on day 0 of AZD1222 vaccination. These receptors originate from an adult in good health.

V is TRBV9 and J is TRBJ1-6; no definite D call. V gave up 4 bases and J gave up 0 bases, with 14 bases separating them. The CDR3 is made up of 17 amino acids. CDR1 is SGDLS and CDR2 is YYNGEE in the germline V gene. The CDR3 spells CASSLADGSSYNSPLHF. Here the CDR3 DNA reads TGTGCCAGCAGCCTAGCAGACGGGAGCTCCTATAATTCACCCCTCCACTTT.

The chain combines TRBV10-3 with TRBJ2-3; unclear D gene. In germline, CDR1 is ENHRY, CDR2 SYGVKD. This CDR3 spans 17 amino acids. Trimming took off 3 bases at V and 2 bases at J, with 18 bases between the two ends. The CDR3 region is CAISESTVQALTDTQYF. Here the CDR3 DNA reads TGTGCCATCAGTGAAAGTACAGTCCAGGCCCTCACAGATACGCAGTATTTT.

V is TRBV19 and J is TRBJ1-1; D is unresolved. Germline V gene sequence: CDR1 LNHDA, CDR2 SQIVND (reference sequence). V was cut by 3 bases and J by 1 base, with 12 bases left in between. The CDR3 has 15 residues. As DNA, the CDR3 is TGTGCCAGTAGTATCCCCTGGACGGGGAACACTGAAGCTTTCTTT. This codes for CASSIPWTGNTEAFF. The entire variable domain, with the rest obtained from reference TRBV19 and TRBJ1-1, is as follows: DGGITQSPKYLFRKEGQNVTLSCEQNLNHDAMYWYRQDPGQGLRLIYYSQIVNDFQKGDIAEGYSVSREKKESFPLTVTSAQKNPTAFYLCASSIPWTGNTEAFFGQGTRLTVV.

The rearrangement uses TRBV5-1 and TRBJ1-4, with D hard to call. CDR3 size: 14 residues. Trimming removed 1 base from V and 8 bases from J, with 12 bases in between. Looked up from germline, CDR1 is SGHRS and CDR2 is YFSETQ. The CDR3 nucleotides are TGCGCCAGCAGCTTGAGGACGGTTTACGAAAAACTGTTTTTT. It specifies CASSLRTVYEKLFF.

The rearrangement uses TRBV18 and TRBJ2-3; D remains unclear. Germline CDR1 reads KGHSH; CDR2 reads LQKENI. Trimming shortened V by 6 bases and J by 0 bases, and 4 bases separated the two germline ends. The CDR3 has 12 residues. The CDR3 region has the DNA TGTGCCAGCTCTCCCAGCACAGATACGCAGTATTTT. Translation: CASSPSTDTQYF.

V is TRBV28 and J is TRBJ1-4; possible D gene TRBD1, 5 bases. The germline CDR1 and CDR2 sequences are MDHEN and SYDVKM. The CDR3 is 14 amino acids. Trimming pared 4 bases from V and 10 bases from J, leaving 16 bases between. CDR3 nucleotide sequence: TGTGCCAGCAGTTCGGGACTACTGGCCCGAAAACTGTTTTTT. Amino acid sequence: CASSSGLLARKLFF.

The V gene is TRBV6-5, the J gene TRBJ1-5; no firm D call. There are 13 residues in the CDR3. Trimming shortened V by 0 bases and J by 7 bases, and 7 bases separated the two germline ends. Germline V gene lookup returns CDR1 MNHEY and CDR2 SVGAGI. CDR3 sequence reads: CASSYSEGQPQHF. CDR3 bases: TGTGCCAGCAGTTACTCGGAGGGCCAGCCCCAGCATTTT.

The V and J genes are TRBV3-1 (or the pseudogene TRBV3-2) and TRBJ2-3, with D perhaps TRBD1 or TRBD2 (5 bases each). V lost 4 bases to trimming and J lost 0 bases, with 14 bases between them. The CDR3 has 16 amino acids. Germline-derived CDR1 and CDR2 are LGHDT and YNNKEL (reference sequence). This chain's CDR3 is CASSPLVGVSTDTQYF. CDR3 bases: TGTGCCAGCAGCCCCCTTGTGGGGGTTAGCACAGATACGCAGTATTTT.

V is TRBV5-1 and J is TRBJ1-5, with TRBD1 as a possible D gene (6 bases). The CDR3 is 15 residues long. Trimming stripped 4 bases from V and 4 bases from J, with 15 bases between. The germline V gene has CDR1 SGHRS and CDR2 YFSETQ. The CDR3 region is CASSPTGRGNQPQHF. Written as DNA, the CDR3 is TGCGCCAGCAGCCCCACAGGGCGCGGGAATCAGCCCCAGCATTTT.

The chain couples TRBV6-5 to TRBJ2-2; possibly TRBD1 for D (5 bases). CDR1 is MNHEY, CDR2 SVGAGI, per germline. The CDR3 is 14 amino acids. Trimming took 6 bases from V and 3 from J, leaving 11 bases between them. The chain's CDR3 is CASRRTRDTGELFF. The CDR3 region has the DNA TGTGCCAGCAGGCGGACCAGGGACACCGGGGAGCTGTTTTTT.

CDR3 coding DNA: TGTGCCAGTAGTACACTCGCGAGCTCCTATAATTCACCCCTCCACTTT. This translates into CASSTLASSYNSPLHF. V usage is TRBV19 and J usage is TRBJ1-6; D remains unclear. Germline V gene sequence: CDR1 LNHDA, CDR2 SQIVND (reference sequence). The CDR3 contains 16 residues. The V end was cut by 4 bases, the J end by 0 bases, with 10 bases between.

DNA for the CDR3: TGTGCCAGTAGTATATCCGGGGGGCAAGATACGCAGTATTTT. This translates into CASSISGGQDTQYF. V is TRBV19 and J is TRBJ2-3, with D perhaps TRBD2 (7 bases). CDR1 LNHDA and CDR2 SQIVND come from the germline V gene (reference sequence). V lost 2 bases and J 5 bases, leaving 11 bases between the germline ends. CDR3 size: 14 residues.

The CDR3 loop is CASSLLLAGGPYEQYF. The CDR3 region has the DNA TGTGCCAGCAGCTTACTTCTAGCGGGAGGGCCCTACGAGCAGTACTTC. V usage is TRBV27 and J usage is TRBJ2-7; TRBD2 agrees at 12 bases. The CDR3 sequence is 16 residues long. The germline V gene has CDR1 MNHEY and CDR2 SMNVEV (reference sequence). V lost 6 bases and J lost 2; bases outside the gene matches: 8.

This chain joins TRBV19 and TRBJ1-1, with 9 bases aligning to TRBD1. V trimming: 2 bases; J trimming: 6 bases; junction bases outside the gene matches: 13. Germline V gene sequence: CDR1 LNHDA, CDR2 SQIVND (reference sequence). This CDR3 contains 17 residues. CDR3 sequence (DNA): TGTGCCAGTAGTATACCGTCCGGGACAGGGTTTAGCGCTGAAGCTTTCTTT. This encodes CASSIPSGTGFSAEAFF.

The V gene is TRBV30, the J gene TRBJ1-4; TRBD1 might be the D (5 bases). Germline V gene sequence: CDR1 GTSNPN, CDR2 SVGIG (reference sequence). V dropped 0 bases and J dropped 6 bases, with 14 bases sitting between them. The CDR3 is 15 amino acids. CDR3 in amino acids: CAWSVPGRVDEKLFF. DNA for the CDR3: TGTGCCTGGAGTGTACCCGGCAGGGTTGATGAAAAACTGTTTTTT.

The V and J genes are TRBV28 and TRBJ2-7; the match to TRBD1 covers 12 bases. Trimming cost V 3 bases and J 3 bases; bases outside gene matches: 12. This CDR3 is built from 18 residues. Germline V gives CDR1 MDHEN, CDR2 SYDVKM. In nucleotides, the CDR3 is TGTGCCAGCAGTTTTGAGGAGGGACAGGGGGCCCAATTCTACGAGCAGTACTTC. This encodes CASSFEEGQGAQFYEQYF.

The chain links TRBV11-2 to TRBJ1-3; 10 bases line up with TRBD1. This CDR3 is 17 amino acids long. Germline trimming cut 6 bases from V and 1 base from J; bases unmatched to any gene: 9. Germline lookup yields CDR1 SGHAT and CDR2 FQNNGV. The CDR3 spells CASSTIRTGGSGNTIYF. The CDR3 nucleotides read TGTGCCAGCAGTACAATACGGACAGGGGGATCTGGAAACACCATATATTTT.

J is TRBJ2-3 and V is TRBV10-3; D is undetermined. V was cut by 2 bases and J by 0 bases, with 9 bases left in between. Germline assignment: CDR1 ENHRY and CDR2 SYGVKD. The CDR3 runs 15 residues. The CDR3: CAISERTPSTDTQYF. CDR3 sequence (DNA): TGTGCCATCAGTGAGCGGACCCCTAGCACAGATACGCAGTATTTT.

This clone was found once. The chain couples TRBV7-9 to TRBJ2-3; tentatively, D is TRBD1 (6 bases). Between the trimmed V and J ends, which lost 7 bases and 7 bases, there was a span of 12 bases. CDR3 size: 12 residues. Germline CDR1 and CDR2: SEHNR and FQNEAQ (reference sequence). The CDR3 DNA follows: TGTGCCAGCATGGACAGTGAAAATACGCAGTATTTT. It specifies CASMDSENTQYF.

This chain connects TRBV3-1 (or the pseudogene TRBV3-2) to TRBJ2-7, with no clear D. V lost 0 bases and J lost 6, with 12 bases in between. Germline V gene lookup returns CDR1 LGHDT and CDR2 YNNKEL (reference sequence). This CDR3 has 14 residues. The CDR3 region is CASSQEWSVGEQYF. DNA of the CDR3: TGTGCCAGCAGCCAAGAATGGAGTGTCGGCGAGCAGTACTTC.

The chain carries TRBV3-1 (or the pseudogene TRBV3-2) and TRBJ2-5; either TRBD1 or TRBD2 may fit D (6 bases each). Trimming took 4 bases from V and 4 from J, leaving 16 bases between them. Germline CDR1 and CDR2: LGHDT and YNNKEL (reference sequence). CDR3 length equals 15 residues. The CDR3 nucleotides read TGTGCCAGCAGCCTTTCGAGGGGGGTTGGAGAGACCCAGTACTTC. It yields the protein CASSLSRGVGETQYF.

This chain connects TRBV5-1 to TRBJ2-1; 8 nucleotides align to TRBD2. Trimming took 0 bases from V and 9 from J; bases not matched to a gene: 8. From germline, CDR1 is SGHRS and CDR2 YFSETQ. The CDR3 has 15 amino acids. The CDR3 region is CASSLGGTSSVEQFF. CDR3 DNA sequence: TGCGCCAGCAGCTTGGGTGGGACTAGTTCGGTTGAGCAGTTCTTC.

The V call is TRBV7-9, the J call TRBJ1-6; tentative D call: TRBD1 (5 bases). The germline CDR1 and CDR2 sequences are SEHNR and FQNEAQ (reference sequence). The V end was cut by 8 bases, the J end by 6 bases, with 11 bases between. This CDR3 has 13 residues. CDR3 nucleotide sequence: TGTGCCAGCGGTGGGGACGGTAATTCACCCCTCCACTTT. Translating it yields CASGGDGNSPLHF.